The next 21 T cell receptor beta chains were all read from a single sample in a study of control samples from healthy donors and cancer patients. Assay used: immunoSEQ multiplex PCR; TCRdb lists only in-frame clones, some missing. The sample gives about 51,000 clones, approximately 89% of which show up once; around 1.4% is in the top ten. Sample: PBMCs. The origin of the receptors is a man aged 35 to 55 with colorectal cancer.

The genes are TRBV11-2 and TRBJ1-5, with 8 bases fitting TRBD1. V lost 5 bases and J lost 6; bases outside the gene matches: 6. CDR3 size: 14 residues. Germline V gives CDR1 SGHAT, CDR2 FQNNGV. CDR3 in amino acids: CASSQGARIQPQHF. DNA of the CDR3: TGTGCCAGCAGCCAGGGGGCAAGGATTCAGCCCCAGCATTTT.

V gene TRBV2 combines with J gene TRBJ2-3; tentatively, D is TRBD1 (7 bases). The CDR3 runs 14 residues. Per the germline V gene, CDR1 is SNHLY and CDR2 is FYNNEI. Trimming removed 6 bases from V and 3 bases from J, with 13 bases in between. CDR3 amino acids: CASRQGRRTDTQYF. In nucleotides, the CDR3 is TGTGCCAGCAGACAGGGGAGGAGGACAGATACGCAGTATTTT. Combining the CDR3 with reference TRBV2 and TRBJ2-3 gives the whole variable domain EPEVTQTPSHQVTQMGQEVILRCVPISNHLYFYWYRQILGQKVEFLVSFYNNEISEKSEIFDDQFSVERPDGSNFTLKIRSTKLEDSAMYFCASRQGRRTDTQYFGPGTRLTVL.

This clone is a singleton in its sample. The V gene is TRBV25-1, the J gene TRBJ2-2; D is uncertain. Trimming took 3 bases from V and 3 from J, leaving 5 bases between them. CDR1 and CDR2 from the germline V gene are MGHDK and SYGVNS. This CDR3 contains 13 residues. The CDR3 DNA reads TGTGCCAGCAGTGATATTGACACCGGGGAGCTGTTTTTT. Amino acid sequence: CASSDIDTGELFF.

The rearrangement links TRBV7-3 to TRBJ2-2; 8 bases are shared with TRBD2. V was clipped by 3 bases and J by 6 bases; unmatched bases: 9. The CDR3 extends over 16 amino acids. Per the germline V gene, CDR1 is SGHTA and CDR2 is FQGTGA. CDR3 loop: CASSLSPGLGPGELFF. The CDR3 DNA reads TGTGCCAGCAGCTTGTCTCCGGGACTAGGCCCCGGGGAGCTGTTTTTT.

The rearrangement joins TRBV19 to TRBJ2-7; 9 nucleotides match TRBD2. In germline, CDR1 is LNHDA, CDR2 SQIVND (reference sequence). The ends lost 1 base at V and 1 base at J; junction bases unmatched: 11. The CDR3 covers 18 residues. The CDR3 nucleotides are TGTGCCAGTAGTATAGGTGGTAGCGGGAGATCAAAGTCCTACGAGCAGTACTTC. Protein sequence: CASSIGGSGRSKSYEQYF.

The rearrangement joins TRBV18 to TRBJ1-3; TRBD1 matches at 8 bases. The CDR3 extends over 18 amino acids. Germline assignment: CDR1 KGHSH and CDR2 LQKENI. J was trimmed by 3 bases and V by 5 bases; bases with no gene match: 15. CDR3 sequence reads: CASSIRTGLTVYGNTIYF. CDR3 DNA sequence: TGTGCCAGCTCAATCCGGACAGGGCTTACCGTTTATGGAAACACCATATATTTT.

V is TRBV27 and J is TRBJ2-7; D unclear. Looked up from germline, CDR1 is MNHEY and CDR2 is SMNVEV (reference sequence). V lost 2 bases and J 4 bases, leaving 12 bases between the germline ends. The CDR3 covers 14 residues. The CDR3: CASSLDKRVYEQYF. CDR3 nucleotide sequence: TGTGCCAGCAGTTTAGATAAAAGGGTATACGAGCAGTACTTC.

The gene calls are TRBV6-5 and TRBJ2-5; the D gene could be TRBD1 or TRBD2 (5 bases each). The CDR3 spans 15 residues. Trimming cost V 4 bases and J 5 bases, with 17 bases left between them. Germline V gene sequence: CDR1 MNHEY, CDR2 SVGAGI. CDR3: CASSSPGSEQETQYF. For the CDR3, the DNA is TGTGCCAGCAGTTCCCCAGGGAGCGAACAGGAGACCCAGTACTTC.

The V call is TRBV19, the J call TRBJ2-7; 7 positions agree with TRBD2. Germline assignment: CDR1 LNHDA and CDR2 SQIVND (reference sequence). The CDR3 consists of 14 residues. The trim removed 1 base at V and 3 bases at J, leaving 3 bases unmatched. In DNA, the CDR3 is TGTGCCAGTAGTATAGCGGGGGGAAGCTACGAGCAGTACTTC. This sequence encodes CASSIAGGSYEQYF.

This rearrangement joins TRBV6-4 to TRBJ1-2; D might be TRBD1 (5 bases). Germline CDR1 MRHNA, CDR2 SNTAGT. This CDR3 has 16 amino acids. V was clipped by 0 bases and J by 8 bases, with 19 bases between them. The CDR3 sequence is CASSDSFFKGPGGYTF. In nucleotides, the CDR3 is TGTGCCAGCAGTGACTCGTTTTTTAAGGGGCCAGGGGGCTACACCTTC.

The chain links TRBV5-5 to TRBJ1-1; no clear D. Trimming cost V 4 bases and J 3 bases, with 19 bases left between them. This CDR3 is 16 amino acids long. Looked up from germline, CDR1 is SGHKS and CDR2 is YYEKEE (reference sequence). CDR3 sequence (DNA): TGTGCCAGCAGCCGTCATGCGTGGGGTAGGGACACTGAAGCTTTCTTT. Protein: CASSRHAWGRDTEAFF.

The V call is TRBV30, the J call TRBJ1-2, with a possible D match to TRBD1 (6 bases). The CDR3 spans 13 residues. CDR1 GTSNPN and CDR2 SVGIG come from the germline V gene (reference sequence). Trimming pared 2 bases from V and 4 bases from J, leaving 11 bases between. CDR3 DNA: TGTGCCTGGAGTAGGACAGAAGCCTATGGCTACACCTTC. It specifies CAWSRTEAYGYTF.

The chain is built from TRBV19 and TRBJ1-5; D possibly corresponds to TRBD1 (5 bases). V was trimmed by 8 bases and J by 5 bases, leaving 10 bases between them. The CDR3 is 12 amino acids. Germline V gene lookup returns CDR1 LNHDA and CDR2 SQIVND (reference sequence). The CDR3 is CASRGGDQPQHF. Here the CDR3 DNA reads TGTGCCAGTCGTGGGGGGGATCAGCCCCAGCATTTT.

This CDR3 is CASSQPIMTGRHYEQYF. DNA of the CDR3: TGCGCCAGCAGCCAACCCATTATGACAGGGAGACACTACGAGCAGTACTTC. J is TRBJ2-7 and V is TRBV4-1; 7 bases agree with TRBD1. With 2 bases clipped from V and 3 bases from J, the junction kept 13 bases outside the gene matches. Germline CDR1 and CDR2: MGHRA and YSYEKL. The CDR3 covers 17 residues.

The chain joins TRBV12-3 or TRBV12-4 to TRBJ2-1; 7 bases agree with TRBD1. The ends lost 5 bases at V and 9 bases at J; junction bases unmatched: 7. This CDR3 contains 13 residues. For the CDR3, the DNA is TGTGCCAGCAGTCAAAACAGGGGCACTGAGCAGTTCTTC. It specifies CASSQNRGTEQFF.

The chain is built from TRBV18 and TRBJ1-2; 7 bases fit TRBD1. The CDR3 is 13 amino acids. Germline V CDR1 and CDR2: KGHSH, LQKENI. V trimming: 6 bases; J trimming: 3 bases; junction bases outside the gene matches: 4. CDR3 nucleotide sequence: TGTGCCAGCTCCCTAGACAGGGACTATGGCTACACCTTC. Residues: CASSLDRDYGYTF.

The V and J genes are TRBV11-3 and TRBJ2-7, with D possibly matching TRBD2 (7 bases). The length of the CDR3 is 14 residues. In germline, CDR1 is SGHNT, CDR2 YENEEA. V shed 7 bases and J shed 3 bases, with 16 bases lying between them. CDR3 nucleotide sequence: TGTGCCAGCACCTACCGGGGGGCTAACTACGAGCAGTACTTC. It translates to CASTYRGANYEQYF. The full variable domain, in which reference TRBV11-3 and TRBJ2-7 provide the parts outside the CDR3, is EAGVVQSPRYKIIEKKQPVAFWCNPISGHNTLYWYLQNLGQGPELLIRYENEEAVDDSQLPKDRFSAERLKGVDSTLKIQPAELGDSAVYLCASTYRGANYEQYFGPGTRLTVT.

The chain employs TRBV7-6 and TRBJ2-7; D perhaps matches TRBD1 (5 bases). The ends were cut back, 5 bases at V and 5 bases at J, with 13 bases in the middle. The CDR3 has 13 amino acids. In germline, CDR1 is SGHVS, CDR2 FNYEAQ. As DNA, the CDR3 is TGTGCCAGCAGCGCATCAGGGCCCCACGAGCAGTACTTC. Its translation: CASSASGPHEQYF.

V gene TRBV12-2 combines with J gene TRBJ2-7. TRBV12-2 counts as a pseudogene. This CDR3 is 14 amino acids long. The CDR3 region has the DNA TGTGCAAGTCGCTTGAAGGCTTCAGTCTACGAGCAGTACTTC. It is translated as CASRLKASVYEQYF.

The V call is TRBV7-2, the J call TRBJ2-1, with D perhaps matching TRBD2 (6 bases). CDR1 and CDR2 from the germline V gene are SGHTA and FQGNSA. This CDR3 region has 15 residues. The germline V and J ends were trimmed by 3 bases and 6 bases, with 15 bases remaining between them. The CDR3 DNA sequence: TGTGCCAGCAGCTTCAGCGGGCTTCGCTCCAATGAGCAGTTCTTC. Translation gives CASSFSGLRSNEQFF. The full variable domain, completed using reference TRBV7-2 and TRBJ2-1, is GAGVSQSPSNKVTEKGKDVELRCDPISGHTALYWYRQSLGQGLEFLIYFQGNSAPDKSGLPSDRFSAERTGGSVSTLTIQRTQQEDSAVYLCASSFSGLRSNEQFFGPGTRLTVL.

The chain carries TRBV4-3 and TRBJ2-3; D remains unclear. CDR3 length: 17 amino acids. Germline V gene data show CDR1 as LGHNA and CDR2 as YSLEER. V was trimmed by 0 bases and J by 4 bases, leaving 17 bases between them. The CDR3 DNA sequence: TGCGCCAGCAGCCAAGAAGGGCTGATGGGTAACGCAGATACGCAGTATTTT. Translated: CASSQEGLMGNADTQYF.